The 27 T cell receptor beta chains reported below all come from one sample, sequenced in a study of graft-versus-host responses after intestinal transplantation. Generated by immunoSEQ multiplex PCR, the TCRdb table keeps only in-frame clones and is missing some. Of under 55,000 clones listed, around nine tenths are singletons. Here the sequenced sample was PBMCs, taken 524 days after transplant. Source of these receptors: a human patient who received an intestinal transplant, so some T cells may come from the graft donor.

The chain is built from TRBV5-1 and TRBJ2-7; TRBD2 agrees at 10 bases. There are 18 residues in the CDR3. Germline loops: CDR1 SGHRS, CDR2 YFSETQ. V trimming: 3 bases; J trimming: 6 bases; junction bases outside the gene matches: 18. Here the CDR3 DNA reads TGCGCCAGCAGCTACCGAGTAGCGGGAGGCACACCGCCTGGCGAGCAGTACTTC. Its translation is CASSYRVAGGTPPGEQYF.

The chain combines TRBV28 with TRBJ1-2, with D hard to call. This CDR3 spans 12 amino acids. Germline CDR1 reads MDHEN; CDR2 reads SYDVKM. V was cut by 4 bases and J by 4 bases, with 7 bases left in between. CDR3 DNA: TGTGCCAGCAGTTGGGGTTTCTATGGCTACACCTTC. Amino acids: CASSWGFYGYTF.

In its sample, this clone was seen a few times. The chain joins TRBV18 to TRBJ2-7, with D possibly matching TRBD2 (5 bases). CDR3 size: 14 residues. The germline CDR1 and CDR2 sequences are KGHSH and LQKENI. Trimming removed 2 bases at V and 3 bases at J, with 11 bases between. The CDR3 is CASSPGRGDYEQYF. The CDR3 DNA sequence: TGTGCCAGCTCACCAGGCCGGGGTGACTACGAGCAGTACTTC.

The gene calls are TRBV6-5 and TRBJ1-2; D may be TRBD1 (6 bases). This CDR3 region has 13 residues. Germline V CDR1 and CDR2: MNHEY, SVGAGI. The V gene lost 2 bases and the J gene lost 8 bases, with 12 bases spanning the gap. In DNA, the CDR3 is TGTGCCAGCAGTTACCGGGGGCGCGAAGGCTACACCTTC. Amino acids: CASSYRGREGYTF.

This rearrangement joins TRBV5-1 to TRBJ2-7; 7 bases map to TRBD2. This CDR3 contains 16 residues. With V trimmed by 1 base and J by 1 base, 8 bases remained unmatched. The V gene's germline CDR1 is SGHRS and CDR2 YFSETQ. CDR3 loop: CASSLKSGGGSYEQYF. The CDR3 DNA follows: TGCGCCAGCAGCTTGAAGTCGGGGGGTGGATCCTACGAGCAGTACTTC.

A few counts support this clone. The chain recombines TRBV5-1 with TRBJ1-4; D is uncertain. V lost 0 bases and J lost 4, with 16 bases in between. This CDR3 has 17 amino acids. CDR1 and CDR2 (germline): SGHRS, YFSETQ. The CDR3 nucleotides are TGCGCCAGCAGCTTGGGTCCATTGGGCCTTGGTAATGAAAAACTGTTTTTT. Its protein is CASSLGPLGLGNEKLFF.

This rearrangement joins TRBV7-8 to TRBJ1-2; 8 bases line up with TRBD1. From germline, CDR1 is SGHVS and CDR2 FQNEAQ. V lost 5 bases and J lost 4; bases outside the gene matches: 9. CDR3 length: 15 residues. The CDR3 is CASSRRTGFIYGYTF. Here the CDR3 DNA reads TGTGCCAGCAGCCGCCGGACAGGGTTCATCTATGGCTACACCTTC.

V usage is TRBV2 and J usage is TRBJ2-3; 8 bases are a match to TRBD2. After removal of 7 bases from V and 1 base from J, the junction contained 7 bases not matched to a gene. The germline V gene has CDR1 SNHLY and CDR2 FYNNEI. The CDR3 is made up of 15 amino acids. In nucleotides, the CDR3 is TGTGCCAGCAATCCCAGCGGGAGACGCACAGATACGCAGTATTTT. Protein product: CASNPSGRRTDTQYF.

The sample holds a few counts of this clone. The chain recombines TRBV27 with TRBJ1-2; 8 bases map to TRBD1. V gave up 5 bases and J gave up 7 bases; unmatched junction bases: 6. The CDR3 loop spans 13 amino acids. CDR1 is MNHEY, CDR2 SMNVEV, per germline (reference sequence). Here the CDR3 DNA reads TGTGCCAGCAGTCCCACAGGGGGTATTGGCTACACCTTC. This sequence encodes CASSPTGGIGYTF.

V and J are TRBV5-1 and TRBJ2-5, with no clear D. The V and J ends lost 1 base and 2 bases respectively, with 6 bases between them. The CDR3 covers 13 residues. Germline loops: CDR1 SGHRS, CDR2 YFSETQ. Here the CDR3 reads CASSLIQQETQYF. Written as DNA, the CDR3 is TGCGCCAGCAGCTTGATACAGCAAGAGACCCAGTACTTC.

The chain recombines TRBV28 with TRBJ2-7; TRBD1 agrees at 8 bases. The germline gives CDR1 MDHEN, CDR2 SYDVKM. The length of the CDR3 is 17 residues. J gave up 0 bases and V 2 bases, and 9 bases lay outside the gene matches. The CDR3 DNA is TGTGCCAGCAGTTTAATAGCCGCAGGGGGCGGCTCCTACGAGCAGTACTTC. It specifies CASSLIAAGGGSYEQYF.

The rearrangement uses TRBV28 and TRBJ1-2, with unresolved D. There are 15 residues in the CDR3. The ends were cut back, 2 bases at V and 4 bases at J, with 14 bases in the middle. Germline V CDR1 and CDR2: MDHEN, SYDVKM. CDR3 in DNA: TGTGCCAGCAGTTTAGGGGTGTTCGACTTCTATGGCTACACCTTC. Translation gives CASSLGVFDFYGYTF.

This rearrangement joins TRBV30 to TRBJ1-3; a possible D gene is TRBD1 (6 bases). Germline CDR1 and CDR2: GTSNPN and SVGIG (reference sequence). This CDR3 contains 14 residues. V was shortened by 0 bases and J by 5 bases, with 11 bases between the two germline ends. CDR3: CAWSVQDRRNTIYF. The CDR3 nucleotides are TGTGCCTGGAGTGTACAAGACAGGAGAAACACCATATATTTT.

The chain carries TRBV4-3 and TRBJ2-1, with D perhaps TRBD1 (6 bases). CDR3 length: 14 residues. V lost 2 bases to trimming and J lost 5 bases, with 10 bases between them. CDR1 and CDR2 from the germline V gene are LGHNA and YSLEER. The CDR3 here is CASSQPGTNNEQFF. The CDR3 bases are TGCGCCAGCAGCCAACCCGGGACAAACAATGAGCAGTTCTTC.

V gene TRBV6-5 combines with J gene TRBJ1-2; 8 nucleotides line up with TRBD1. Germline lookup yields CDR1 MNHEY and CDR2 SVGAGI. The CDR3 extends over 15 amino acids. V shed 6 bases and J 6 bases; nucleotides not matched to a gene: 12. CDR3 region: CASSRTLDRVNGYTF. CDR3 DNA sequence: TGTGCCAGCAGCCGAACACTGGACAGGGTTAATGGCTACACCTTC.

This chain uses TRBV13 with TRBJ2-7; maybe TRBD1 (6 bases). The CDR3 covers 17 residues. V dropped 0 bases and J dropped 0 bases, with 15 bases sitting between them. Germline V gives CDR1 PRHDT, CDR2 FYEKMQ (reference sequence). The chain's CDR3 is CASSLGLGGLVSYEQYF. The CDR3 bases are TGTGCCAGCAGCTTAGGGCTTGGGGGCCTTGTCTCCTACGAGCAGTACTTC.

The chain couples TRBV6-5 to TRBJ1-5; 9 bases are a match to TRBD1. The CDR3 is 15 residues long. Germline loops: CDR1 MNHEY, CDR2 SVGAGI. The J segment lost 4 bases and the V segment lost 5 bases, leaving 6 bases of the junction unmatched. CDR3 DNA: TGTGCCAGCAGTCCCGGGACAGGGAGGAATCAGCCCCAGCATTTT. This codes for CASSPGTGRNQPQHF.

The V and J genes are TRBV4-2 and TRBJ1-3; D remains unclear. V was shortened by 0 bases and J by 0 bases, with 9 bases between the two germline ends. There are 16 residues in the CDR3. CDR1 is LGHNA and CDR2 is YNFKEQ in the germline V gene. Here the CDR3 reads CASSQDLAFSGNTIYF. The CDR3 DNA reads TGTGCCAGCAGCCAAGATCTGGCCTTCTCTGGAAACACCATATATTTT.

V and J are TRBV29-1 and TRBJ2-3; D tentatively fits TRBD1 or TRBD2 (5 bases each). Trimming left V 3 bases short and J 4 bases short, with 14 bases between. Germline V gene sequence: CDR1 SQVTM, CDR2 ANQGSEA. The CDR3 length is 14 residues. This CDR3 is CSVDLSGAADTQYF. The DNA of the CDR3 is TGCAGCGTTGATCTCTCCGGGGCTGCAGATACGCAGTATTTT.

This clone was detected only once. V is TRBV6-5 and J is TRBJ1-6; 9 nucleotides line up with TRBD1. Germline V gene data show CDR1 as MNHEY and CDR2 as SVGAGI. The CDR3 length is 14 residues. V shed 6 bases and J 9 bases; nucleotides not matched to a gene: 6. The CDR3 sequence: CASSWTGETSPLHF. The CDR3 coding sequence is TGTGCCAGCAGCTGGACAGGGGAAACTTCACCCCTCCACTTT.

This clone showed up just a few times. V is TRBV29-1 and J is TRBJ2-7; unclear D gene. The germline V and J ends were trimmed by 6 bases and 2 bases, with 11 bases remaining between them. Germline-derived CDR1 and CDR2 are SQVTM and ANQGSEA. The CDR3 consists of 12 residues. CDR3 sequence: CSVTSDTYEQYF. DNA for the CDR3: TGCAGCGTAACCTCTGACACCTACGAGCAGTACTTC.

This sequence joins TRBV18 and TRBJ2-1, with D perhaps TRBD1 or TRBD2 (5 bases each). The CDR3 has 13 amino acids. CDR1 KGHSH and CDR2 LQKENI come from the germline V gene. V lost 3 bases and J lost 8, with 11 bases in between. The CDR3 is CASSPWDGDEQFF. DNA of the CDR3: TGTGCCAGCTCACCGTGGGACGGCGATGAGCAGTTCTTC.

The CDR3 spells CASSIEAGAETQYF. The CDR3 coding sequence is TGTGCCAGTAGTATTGAGGCAGGGGCCGAGACCCAGTACTTC. This chain joins TRBV19 and TRBJ2-5; perhaps TRBD1 as D (6 bases). Germline assignment: CDR1 LNHDA and CDR2 SQIVND (reference sequence). The CDR3 spans 14 residues. V dropped 3 bases and J dropped 5 bases, with 13 bases sitting between them.

Comments on this clone: Other DNA sequences in the sample encode the same CDR3. The rearrangement uses TRBV18 and TRBJ2-1; weak D call: TRBD1 (6 bases). Germline lookup yields CDR1 KGHSH and CDR2 LQKENI. Trimming took 4 bases from V and 0 from J, leaving 10 bases between them. This CDR3 spans 15 amino acids. The CDR3 loop is CASSRPGASYNEQFF. In DNA, the CDR3 is TGTGCCAGCTCACGGCCAGGGGCCTCCTACAATGAGCAGTTCTTC.

The chain is built from TRBV19 and TRBJ2-1; 10 positions agree with TRBD2. V was clipped by 10 bases and J by 6 bases; unmatched bases: 9. Germline CDR1 reads LNHDA; CDR2 reads SQIVND (reference sequence). The CDR3 loop spans 14 amino acids. CDR3 DNA: TGTGCCACCGGATCTAGCGGGAGTCTCAATGAGCAGTTCTTC. Its translation: CATGSSGSLNEQFF.

This chain joins TRBV6-6 and TRBJ2-3, with D possibly TRBD1 on 6 matching bases. The CDR3 totals 14 residues. V was trimmed by 4 bases and J by 7 bases, leaving 15 bases between them. CDR1 and CDR2 from the germline V gene are MNHNY and SVGAGI (reference sequence). CDR3 nucleotide sequence: TGTGCCAGCAGTTCCTGGCAGGGGTCGTATACGCAGTATTTT. Protein: CASSSWQGSYTQYF.

The CDR3 DNA reads as TGTGCCAGCAGTGAATATGCAGCTGATGGCTACACCTTC. Translation: CASSEYAADGYTF. The rearrangement links TRBV25-1 to TRBJ1-2; no reliable D call. V was pared by 0 bases and J by 6 bases, with 8 bases between. Germline-derived CDR1 and CDR2 are MGHDK and SYGVNS. The CDR3 has 13 residues.